Presented here are 10 T cell receptor beta chains from one specimen sequenced in a study of blood T cell repertoires in COVID-19. Clones were sequenced by immunoSEQ multiplex PCR, and TCRdb holds only the in-frame ones, with some missing. The table lists 70,000 to 95,000 clones, around 81% of them singletons, with around 20% in the top ten. The sequenced material came from peripheral blood. Receptors were obtained from a woman in her sixties or seventies with acute or convalescent COVID-19.

This rearrangement joins TRBV28 to TRBJ1-1, with a possible D match to TRBD1 (6 bases). The germline gives CDR1 MDHEN, CDR2 SYDVKM. Trimming removed 2 bases from V and 6 bases from J, with 19 bases in between. The CDR3 totals 16 residues. This chain's CDR3 is CASSLLMGARYAEAFF. DNA of the CDR3: TGTGCCAGCAGTTTACTCATGGGGGCACGTTACGCTGAAGCTTTCTTT.

The rearrangement links TRBV7-2 to TRBJ2-5, with D perhaps matching TRBD2 (6 bases). CDR3 length equals 14 residues. The V gene's germline CDR1 is SGHTA and CDR2 FQGNSA. V was clipped by 2 bases and J by 5 bases, with 12 bases between them. The CDR3 sequence: CASSLRLASETQYF. CDR3 DNA: TGTGCCAGCAGCTTAAGGCTAGCGAGTGAGACCCAGTACTTC.

This clone appeared many times. The chain is built from TRBV5-4 and TRBJ2-5, with D possibly being TRBD2 (6 bases). Deletions cut 4 bases from V and 6 bases from J, with 13 bases between. Germline CDR1 is SGHNT and CDR2 is YYREEE (reference sequence). CDR3 size: 13 residues. Here the CDR3 DNA reads TGTGCCAGCAGCCGGTGGGGGAGGAAGACCCAGTACTTC. As protein: CASSRWGRKTQYF. The complete variable domain, with remaining parts taken from reference TRBV5-4 and TRBJ2-5, reads ETGVTQSPTHLIKTRGQQVTLRCSSQSGHNTVSWYQQALGQGPQFIFQYYREEENGRGNFPPRFSGLQFPNYSSELNVNALELDDSALYLCASSRWGRKTQYFGPGTRLLVL.

This chain joins TRBV6-5 and TRBJ1-4; tentative D call: TRBD1 (6 bases). The V end lost 0 bases, the J end lost 8 bases, and 13 bases lay between the germline ends. This CDR3 spans 15 amino acids. Looked up from germline, CDR1 is MNHEY and CDR2 is SVGAGI. This CDR3 is CASSYSWQGKEKLFF. The DNA of the CDR3 is TGTGCCAGCAGTTACTCGTGGCAGGGGAAGGAAAAACTGTTTTTT.

This clone came up once. This chain uses TRBV13 with TRBJ1-1; D is undetermined. Germline values: CDR1 PRHDT, CDR2 FYEKMQ (reference sequence). The CDR3 is 14 amino acids. V was cut by 6 bases and J by 0 bases, with 11 bases left in between. The CDR3 DNA reads as TGTGCCAGCAGTAGCGGCCGATTGAACACTGAAGCTTTCTTT. Protein sequence: CASSSGRLNTEAFF.

The chain carries TRBV28 and TRBJ1-4; 8 bases are a match to TRBD1. V shed 2 bases and J 3 bases; nucleotides not matched to a gene: 5. CDR1 MDHEN and CDR2 SYDVKM come from the germline V gene. CDR3 length: 16 amino acids. This CDR3 reads CASSLPGGLPNEKLFF. Here the CDR3 DNA reads TGTGCCAGCAGTTTACCAGGGGGCTTACCTAATGAAAAACTGTTTTTT.

This sequence joins TRBV6-1 and TRBJ1-6; 10 positions agree with TRBD1. Germline CDR1 and CDR2: MNHNS and SASEGT. The CDR3 is made up of 17 amino acids. V was clipped by 3 bases and J by 3 bases; unmatched bases: 5. CDR3 DNA: TGTGCCAGCAGTGACCCGGGACAGGGGAACTATAATTCACCCCTCCACTTT. Protein product: CASSDPGQGNYNSPLHF.

The chain employs TRBV3-1 (or the pseudogene TRBV3-2) and TRBJ1-1, with TRBD1 matching 7 bases. CDR3 length: 12 amino acids. The V gene's germline CDR1 is LGHDT and CDR2 YNNKEL (reference sequence). V was clipped by 0 bases and J by 12 bases; unmatched bases: 4. CDR3 loop: CASSQDQGVTFF. The CDR3 coding sequence is TGTGCCAGCAGCCAAGATCAGGGGGTAACTTTCTTT.

A few counts support this clone. The chain is built from TRBV13 and TRBJ2-3; D gene uncertain. Germline V lookup: CDR1 PRHDT, CDR2 FYEKMQ (reference sequence). CDR3 length: 14 amino acids. V was clipped by 5 bases and J by 3 bases, with 12 bases between them. The CDR3, as DNA: TGTGCCAGCAGCCCTCCTCGTACAACAGATACGCAGTATTTT. Amino acids: CASSPPRTTDTQYF.

The V gene is TRBV5-1, the J gene TRBJ2-2, with 9 nucleotides matching TRBD1. V trimming: 5 bases; J trimming: 4 bases; junction bases outside the gene matches: 6. The CDR3 length is 15 residues. Germline CDR1 and CDR2: SGHRS and YFSETQ. CDR3 sequence reads: CASRAGTGSTGELFF. The DNA of the CDR3 is TGCGCCAGCAGGGCCGGGACAGGGTCCACCGGGGAGCTGTTTTTT.